This paragraph reports one T cell receptor (beta chain). The antigen is undetermined. Each diagnosis was determined on the basis of clinical symptoms, serum thyroxine, TRAb, thyroid ultrasound and orbital computed tomography. Investigators amplified TCR beta CDR3 regions from RNA transcripts. First-round RT-PCR with HTBI primers preceded a second-round multiplex PCR. TCRdb reprocessed the multiplex PCR reads via MiXCR and lists one record per CDR3 protein. The table lists about 1.1 million distinct CDR3 sequences, roughly 35% of them singletons. There are 22 residues in the CDR3. Germline V lookup: CDR1 LNHDA, CDR2 SQIVND (reference sequence). The V gene end was trimmed by 7 bases and the J gene end by 5 bases; junction bases not matched to a gene: 29. The data stem from a study of Graves' ophthalmopathy and Graves' hyperthyroidism. Study-wide background: Calling hyperthyroidism stable required that no ophthalmopathy show up within 18 months of follow-up.

Findings of the study overall: The model predicted progression of ophthalmopathy with a sensitivity of just over 70%, and its specificity was 72.22%. Most expanded clonotypes in thyroid above 0.001 frequency also showed up in blood.

The chain has TRBV19 and TRBJ1-4, with 9 nucleotides matching TRBD1. The TCR comes from an adult man with Graves' hyperthyroidism. The sequenced sample was peripheral blood or thyroid tissue (not recorded which). CDR3 sequence: CASTITRDRVDHEGSKNEKLFF. For the CDR3, the DNA is TGTGCCAGTACCATTACCCGGGACAGGGTGGACCACGAGGGCTCGAAAAATGAAAAACTGTTTTTT.